The present T cell receptor beta chain was sequenced within a study of cytomegalovirus exposure and HLA in healthy donors. Amplification used 60 Vbeta primers and 13 Jbeta primers. Profiled with immunoSEQ multiplex PCR; TCRdb holds only in-frame clones, not every one. Among fewer than 150,000 clones, approximately 80% were seen once, and the ten largest hold less than 5.5%. Concerning this clone itself: Its antigen is currently unknown.

General observations from the study: By a later analysis, the bulk of CMV-associated TCR beta chains appeared HLA-restricted. Cytomegalovirus association was assigned to about 150 TCR beta chains.

This clonotype originated in a woman under 40 in good health and CMV-seropositive. The sequenced sample consisted of PBMCs.

The CDR3 sequence is CASIRDSGNTIYF. The DNA for the CDR3 is TGTGCCAGCATTCGGGACTCTGGAAACACCATATATTTT. The chain employs TRBV6-6 and TRBJ1-3; D unclear. The length of the CDR3 is 13 residues. Trimming stripped 7 bases from V and 0 bases from J, with 7 bases between. Germline CDR1 reads MNHNY; CDR2 reads SVGAGI (reference sequence).